A single TCR beta chain is shown here with its context. With 3 bases clipped from V and 5 bases from J, the junction kept 5 bases outside the gene matches. Germline V gene lookup returns CDR1 SGHDN and CDR2 FVKESK. The CDR3 totals 14 residues. Source study methods: Estimation of nucleated cell counts was performed using reference gene primer amplification. Data came from immunoSEQ multiplex PCR; TCRdb stores just in-frame clones and leaves some out. V and J calls and clone size come straight from that table; D and trimming were deduced from the DNA. The table records hundreds of thousands of clones, nearly 90% of them present only once. Which cohort a participant joined came from the clinical history participants gave. The data derive from a study of blood T cell repertoires in COVID-19. Background on the study: Samples representing acute and convalescent COVID-19 were sourced from the United States, Italy and Spain. PBMCs, B-cell-depleted T cells, or T cells provided the cDNA or gDNA that made up the material.

The TCR sequence derives from a woman between 18 and 29 years old with acute COVID-19. The chain employs TRBV14 and TRBJ2-7, with 9 bases that match TRBD2. The material sequenced was PBMCs or T cells enriched from blood (not recorded which). CDR3 DNA: TGTGCCAGCAGCCACGGTAGCGGGAGCCACGAGCAGTACTTC. It is translated as CASSHGSGSHEQYF.